This TCR beta chain emerged from a study of blood T cell repertoires in COVID-19. About the study: Sources were T cells, B-cell-depleted T cells, or PBMCs; the material itself was cDNA or gDNA.

Source study methods: Estimation of nucleated cell counts relied on the amplification of reference gene primers. The table came from immunoSEQ multiplex PCR; TCRdb's copy has only in-frame clones and leaves some out. V, J and clone size are taken as reported in that table, and D and trimming were inferred from the DNA itself. The data contain 85,000 to 90,000 clones, 87% of them singletons. The CDR3 is 17 residues long. Germline V gene data show CDR1 as SGHRS and CDR2 as YFSETQ. Trimming cost V 0 bases and J 3 bases; bases outside gene matches: 8. The genes are TRBV5-1 and TRBJ2-1; TRBD1 matches at 8 bases. The sample was peripheral blood. The receptor was derived from a human donor in a cohort sampled during active COVID-19. CDR3 sequence: CASSLGAGGAGYNEQFF. DNA of the CDR3: TGCGCCAGCAGCTTGGGGGCAGGGGGCGCTGGCTACAATGAGCAGTTCTTC.